The sample holds one count of the clone carrying this T cell receptor beta chain. The sample comes from a study of OX40 agonist ivuxolimab in advanced cancers. The method was immunoSEQ multiplex PCR; TCRdb's version includes in-frame clones alone and lacks a portion of them. The table includes some 74,000 clones, roughly 90% detected once. The CDR3 has 14 residues. V lost 0 bases, J lost 3 bases, and 7 bases lay in between. CDR1 and CDR2 from the germline V gene are SGHRS and YFSETQ. This sample comprised CD4+ or CD8+ T cells sorted from blood, obtained in a trial of the OX40 agonist ivuxolimab. The sequence was collected from an adult with an advanced solid tumor such as melanoma, head and neck, liver or kidney cancer. This rearrangement joins TRBV5-1 to TRBJ2-1; tentatively, D is TRBD1 (5 bases). DNA for the CDR3: TGCGCCAGCAGCTTGGGGGGCCTCTACAATGAGCAGTTCTTC. Translation gives CASSLGGLYNEQFF.